This T cell receptor (beta chain) was obtained from a study of shared clonotypes between healthy human individuals. Using immunoSEQ multiplex PCR, the repertoire was profiled, and TCRdb retains in-frame clones only, with some absent. The profile shows about 800,000 clones, roughly 96% of them singletons. Naive CD8 cells were CD45RO-negative, positively selected for CCR7, excluding terminally differentiated effector memory CD45RA+ cells. The sequence derives from a young man in good health. The sample comprised naive CD8+ T cells sorted from blood.

Here the CDR3 reads CASSRANYGYTF. CDR3 nucleotides: TGTGCCAGCAGCCGGGCCAACTATGGCTACACCTTC. The chain carries TRBV5-6 and TRBJ1-2; D gene uncertain. Germline V gives CDR1 SGHDT, CDR2 YYEEEE. The length of the CDR3 is 12 residues. Between the trimmed V and J ends, which lost 4 bases and 2 bases, there was a span of 6 bases.